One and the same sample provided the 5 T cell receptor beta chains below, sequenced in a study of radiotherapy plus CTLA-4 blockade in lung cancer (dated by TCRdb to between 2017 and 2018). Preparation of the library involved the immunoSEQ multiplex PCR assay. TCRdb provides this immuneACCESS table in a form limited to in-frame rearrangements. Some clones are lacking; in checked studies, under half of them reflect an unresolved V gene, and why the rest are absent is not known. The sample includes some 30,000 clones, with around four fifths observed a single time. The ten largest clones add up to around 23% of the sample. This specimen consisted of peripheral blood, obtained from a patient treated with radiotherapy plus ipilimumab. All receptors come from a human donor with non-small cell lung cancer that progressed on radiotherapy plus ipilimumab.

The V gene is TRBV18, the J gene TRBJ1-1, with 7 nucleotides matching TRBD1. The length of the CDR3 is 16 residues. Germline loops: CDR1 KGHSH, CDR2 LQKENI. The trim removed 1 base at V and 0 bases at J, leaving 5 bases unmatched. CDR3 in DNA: TGTGCCAGCTCACCACGGGGACAGCACATGAACACTGAAGCTTTCTTT. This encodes CASSPRGQHMNTEAFF.

The CDR3 bases are TGTGCCAGCAGCTTAGTCAGAAATCAGCCCCAGCATTTT. As protein: CASSLVRNQPQHF. The chain is built from TRBV7-2 and TRBJ1-5; D is uncertain. The ends were cut back, 1 base at V and 4 bases at J, with 5 bases in the middle. CDR1 and CDR2 (germline): SGHTA, FQGNSA. The CDR3 loop spans 13 amino acids.

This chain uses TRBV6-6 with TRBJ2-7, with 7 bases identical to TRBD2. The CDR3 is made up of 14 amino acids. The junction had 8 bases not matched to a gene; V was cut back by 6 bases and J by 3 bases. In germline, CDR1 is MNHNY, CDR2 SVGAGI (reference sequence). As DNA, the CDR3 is TGTGCCAGCAGCTTCGGGGGGACCCTCTACGAGCAGTACTTC. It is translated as CASSFGGTLYEQYF.

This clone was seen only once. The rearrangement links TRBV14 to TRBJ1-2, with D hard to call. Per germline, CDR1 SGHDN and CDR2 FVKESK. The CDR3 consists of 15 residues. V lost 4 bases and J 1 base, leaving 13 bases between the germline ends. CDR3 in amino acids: CASSPHQALNYGYTF. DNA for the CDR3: TGTGCCAGCAGCCCGCACCAGGCCCTTAACTATGGCTACACCTTC.

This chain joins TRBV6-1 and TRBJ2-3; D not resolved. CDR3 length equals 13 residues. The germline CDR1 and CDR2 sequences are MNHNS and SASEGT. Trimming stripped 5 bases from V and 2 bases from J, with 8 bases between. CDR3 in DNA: TGTGCCAGCAGTTCCGGGTCCACAGATACGCAGTATTTT. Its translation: CASSSGSTDTQYF.